This T cell receptor (beta chain) stems from a study of blood T cell repertoires in COVID-19 (TCRdb year 2020). A note on the overall study: Samples covering the acute and convalescent phases of COVID-19 were provided by collaborators in the United States, Italy and Spain. The repertoires were made available in a free public database intended to serve as a resource for research on the immune response to SARS-CoV-2. Deeply sampled blood TCRbeta repertoires from subjects exposed to, actively infected with, or recovered from COVID-19 were included in the dataset. The material from the prospective study consisted of cDNA or gDNA derived from T cells, B-cell-depleted T cells, or PBMCs. Sample metadata almost always included a de-identified subject ID, COVID-19 status, age in years and sex. Samples were obtained from the ongoing ImmuneRACE study (first 160 participants) and from 1,254 subjects provided by 6 global collaborators. Where HLA class I and class II types were available, the types were taken from metadata supplied by the sample provider, not from assay-based typing. Findings and caveats that apply to the study as a whole: The quantity of clinical and demographic metadata differed by source and by participant and was supplied without curation.

TCRbeta CDR3 regions were amplified from genomic DNA by means of the immunoSEQ Assay, a bias-controlled multiplex PCR. From the authors' description of their analysis: The number of nucleated cells in each sample was estimated from the amplification of reference gene primers within the assay. To quantify the absolute abundance of each unique TCRbeta CDR3 rearrangement, sequence reads were collapsed and filtered. Productive Simpson clonality was computed per sample as the square root of Simpson's diversity index over productive rearrangements. Not all clones reach the TCRdb copy of this immuneACCESS table, which keeps in-frame sequences only. Checked studies attribute under half of the gap to unresolved V genes and leave the rest unexplained. V and J calls and clone size follow that table, whereas D and trimming were derived from the DNA. This sample lists 200,000 to 250,000 clones; 84% were detected once. The ten largest clones take up approximately 8% of the sample.

Whole blood was collected in K2EDTA tubes by collaborating institutions according to the institutions' own protocols. For TCRbeta analysis, collaborators shipped samples as frozen whole blood, isolated PBMCs, or DNA extracted from either of those sample types. The junction carries 7 bases between V and J, which are trimmed by 2 bases and 1 base respectively. CDR1 is given as SGHDT and CDR2 as YYEEEE, both from the germline V gene. The CDR3 runs 14 amino acids, cysteine and phenylalanine included. Only the CDR3 region is kept as DNA, spanning 42 bases read in frame from base 1. In the case of this clone: Its antigen is unknown. The record has no base qualities; no much larger clone is one base away.

The sequence came from a woman aged 50 to 60 with active or convalescent COVID-19. The chain links TRBV5-6 with TRBJ1-5, and the D gene may be TRBD1, 6 bases matching. The sequenced sample consisted of peripheral blood. CDR3 reads: CASSFRGSNQPQHF. The bases are TGTGCCAGCAGCTTTAGGGGGAGCAATCAGCCCCAGCATTTT.